This TCR beta chain is drawn from a study of spatial heterogeneity in lung cancer. Overall study context: The average count in raw reads for each unique TCR and UMI combination exceeded 9.5 appearances. Study observations and caveats: Expanded tumor TCRs that were ubiquitous appeared in blood more at resection than follow-up.

The V and J ends lost 4 bases and 2 bases, in that order; junction bases with no gene match: 7. CDR3 length: 16 residues. Germline CDR1 SQVTM, CDR2 ANQGSEA. Notes on this clonotype: What it binds is unknown.

This sample's time point: sample taken at primary tumor resection. The study sequenced unsorted whole RNA from tumor, nontumor lung or frozen PBMC. The donors were 72 patients with non-small cell lung cancer that was early-stage and untreated. One entry per CDR3 protein, called by TCRdb with MiXCR from the 5' RACE reads. This table has approximately 90,000 distinct CDR3 sequences, roughly 10% appearing once. The chain couples TRBV29-1 to TRBJ2-1; 11 bases match TRBD2. This TCR derives from a male donor with early-stage non-small cell lung cancer. The sequencing used PBMCs, collected at surgery. In DNA form, the CDR3 reads TGCAGCGTTGCCCCAGGGACTAGCGGTGCCTACAATGAGCAGTTCTTC. Translated: CSVAPGTSGAYNEQFF.